What follows describes a single T cell receptor beta chain. It has no known antigen specificity. Base qualities were left out, and no much larger clone turns up one base away. The TCR beta CDR3 regions were amplified from the RNA transcripts. For the first round of RT-PCR on the TCR CDR3, the HTBI primer set was used together with the Qiagen OneStep RT-PCR kit. The libraries were constructed in a second round of multiplex PCR and then size-selected and purified. The libraries were sequenced on an Illumina HiSeq2000 using paired-end 100 bp reads. As for how the authors treated the data: SOAPnuke was used to process the raw data, removing reads that contained adapters or uncalled bases, had a mean Phred below 15, or lacked an exact match to the constant primer or identifier. COPE v1.2.5 was used to merge high-quality paired reads, and clonotypes were defined as unique nucleotide sequences. Clonotypes were aligned to IMGT TRBV, TRBD and TRBJ reference segments using MiTCR v1.1. Analysis was restricted to V-J combinations with a frequency above 0.0001, which covered about 99% of repertoires. A TCS score was defined as the ratio of F50 (clonal expansion) to E x V (chaos), with BLOSUM62-based TCRdist applied between CDR3 peptides within each V-J. Welch's t-statistics and random forest reduced 500 to 650 V-J features to roughly 13, which were used in a naive Bayes classifier (R e1071). TCRdb redid the processing of the public reads, applying fastp at Q25 and MiXCR, and retained in-frame beta chains. Each entry is one CDR3 protein sequence, shown with its most common DNA and genes. TCRdb's processing, not the authors' own work, is the source of the V and J calls. Counted in this sample were about 420,000 distinct CDR3 sequences; around a sixth of them appeared once. The top ten constitute over 12% of the sample.

This sample was taken from a study of T cells in Graves' hyperthyroidism and ophthalmopathy (dated by TCRdb to between 2018 and 2021). For the wider study: Peripheral blood was collected at initial diagnosis, before any treatment. To identify TCR V-J signatures that set the groups apart, the researchers used a discovery cohort of 100 patients, made up of 40 to 45 with Graves' ophthalmopathy and some 58 with stable Graves' hyperthyroidism. Whether ophthalmopathy could be predicted prospectively was tested in an independent validation cohort made up of roughly 19 hyperthyroidism patients plus 17 patients who later progressed to ophthalmopathy. The 100 discovery patients were randomly divided into training and test sets at a 7:3 ratio. Thyroid tissue and blood T-cell repertoires from six Graves' hyperthyroidism patients were also compared in the study. Once sampling was done, hyperthyroidism patients were given methimazole at a starting dose of 30 mg daily, whereas ophthalmopathy patients were given high-dose intravenous methylprednisolone. The paper describes TCR Vbeta CDR3 sequencing of some 130 peripheral blood samples, made up of about 41 ophthalmopathy patients, around 73 hyperthyroidism patients and approximately 17 progressor patients.

A patient counted as having stable Graves' hyperthyroidism if no progression to ophthalmopathy occurred over 18 months of follow-up. The hyperthyroidism patients were between 18 and 65 years old and newly diagnosed, with a disease duration of less than 2 months. Any patient with an uncontrolled infection, another autoimmune disease, pregnancy or lactation was excluded. Clinical symptoms, serum thyroxine and TRAb, thyroid ultrasound, and orbital computed tomography formed the basis for the diagnoses. Ficoll-Paque density gradient centrifugation was used to isolate PBMCs from 8 to 10 ml of fresh peripheral blood. Total RNA was extracted using Trizol reagent, and RNA quality was assessed on an Agilent 2100 Bioanalyzer. Relative to germline, V is missing 8 bases and J is missing 5 bases, with 14 bases of the junction outside any gene match. Including cysteine and phenylalanine, the CDR3 has 15 amino acids. Just the 45-base CDR3 DNA is kept, in frame starting at base 1. The germline V gene provides CDR1 SQVTM and CDR2 ANQGSEA.

What the research found in general, with its limitations: During validation, the model predicted progression to ophthalmopathy a median of approximately six months ahead of onset, with 60% to 71% sensitivity and around 73% specificity. In cross-validation, a model built on a 13 V-J signature told ophthalmopathy apart from stable hyperthyroidism with approximately 90% sensitivity and approximately 84% specificity, and in testing the same model reached 80%/75%. Most expanded thyroid clonotypes (frequency above 0.001) were also found in blood, which suggests that blood repertoires may mirror thyroid immune responses. No statistical method was used to fix the sample size in advance, and group allocation was not hidden from the investigators.

Sequences were obtained from blood. The chain was built from TRBV29-1 and TRBJ2-1; 8 bases in between match TRBD2. This TCR derives from a woman between 18 and 29 years old with Graves' hyperthyroidism. The DNA sequence reads TGCAGCACCTGGGGGAAGCTAGCGGGCAACAATGAGCAGTTCTTC. Its protein product is CSTWGKLAGNNEQFF.